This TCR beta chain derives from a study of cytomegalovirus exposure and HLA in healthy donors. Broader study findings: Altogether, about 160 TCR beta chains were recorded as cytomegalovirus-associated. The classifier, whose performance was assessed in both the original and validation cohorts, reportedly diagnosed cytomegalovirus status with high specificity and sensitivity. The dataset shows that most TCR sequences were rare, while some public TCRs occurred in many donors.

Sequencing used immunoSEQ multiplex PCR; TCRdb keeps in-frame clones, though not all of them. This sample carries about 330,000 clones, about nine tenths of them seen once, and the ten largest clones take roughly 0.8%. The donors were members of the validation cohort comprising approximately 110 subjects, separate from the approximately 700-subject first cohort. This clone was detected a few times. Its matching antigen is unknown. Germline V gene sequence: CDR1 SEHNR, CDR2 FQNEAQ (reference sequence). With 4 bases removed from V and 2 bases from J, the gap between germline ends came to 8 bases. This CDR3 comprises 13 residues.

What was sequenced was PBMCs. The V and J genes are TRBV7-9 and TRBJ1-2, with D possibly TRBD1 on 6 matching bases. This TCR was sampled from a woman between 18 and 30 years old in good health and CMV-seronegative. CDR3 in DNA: TGTGCCAGCAGCTATGACAGGAACTATGGCTACACCTTC. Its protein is CASSYDRNYGYTF.